This T cell receptor beta chain emerged from a study of blood T cell repertoires in COVID-19. TCRdb's copy holds only in-frame clones and misses some; the assay was immunoSEQ multiplex PCR. The table has 50,000 or so clones, about nine tenths seen once. V was clipped by 0 bases and J by 1 base, with 9 bases between them. Germline V gene lookup returns CDR1 SGHTA and CDR2 FQGNSA. This CDR3 contains 15 residues. The sample was peripheral blood. The receptor comes from a man between 50 and 59 years old with active COVID-19. The genes are TRBV7-2 and TRBJ1-1; D unresolved. The CDR3 coding sequence is TGTGCCAGCAGCTTAGCACAGATTACGAACACTGAAGCTTTCTTT. It specifies CASSLAQITNTEAFF.